This T cell receptor beta chain was recovered during a study of T cells in narcolepsy. Overall study findings and caveats: No autoreactive T cell clone sequences appeared in some memory CD4+ repertoires. HCRT-specific and TRIB2-specific autoreactive clonotypes appeared among same-patient CSF and blood CD4+ clonotypes.

Sequencing was performed with immunoSEQ multiplex PCR; in TCRdb, only in-frame clones are kept and a portion is missing. The data show tens of thousands of clones, around 86% seen once. V was trimmed by 2 bases and J by 0 bases, leaving 15 bases between them. The CDR3 has 16 residues. Per the germline V gene, CDR1 is SGHRS and CDR2 is YFSETQ. Regarding this clone: The antigen remains unidentified.

The sequencing sample was made of memory (CD45RA-) CD4+ T cells from blood. This chain joins TRBV5-1 and TRBJ2-7; D is perhaps TRBD2 (5 bases). This TCR derives from a human donor in good health. DNA of the CDR3: TGCGCCAGCAGCTTATCGGGAACACGCAGCTCCTACGAGCAGTACTTC. This encodes CASSLSGTRSSYEQYF.